The clone carrying this T cell receptor (beta chain) was counted a single time. The sample comes from a study of blood T cell repertoires in COVID-19. CDR3 size: 14 residues. Germline loops: CDR1 DFQATT, CDR2 SNEGSKA (reference sequence). The V end was cut by 3 bases, the J end by 2 bases, with 14 bases between. The protocol was immunoSEQ multiplex PCR, while the TCRdb copy is restricted to in-frame clones and leaves out a portion. Of some 200,000 clones in the sample, 70% to 90% are singletons; the top ten hold roughly 21%. The sequencing input was peripheral blood. The origin of this receptor is a man aged 60-69 years with active or convalescent COVID-19. J is TRBJ2-7 and V is TRBV20-1, with D possibly TRBD1 on 6 matching bases. For the CDR3, the DNA is TGCAGTGCTAGTGCAGGGGCCTACGCCTACGAGCAGTACTTC. Translating it yields CSASAGAYAYEQYF.